These 32 T cell receptor beta chains came from one sample sequenced in a study of metastatic and nonmetastatic thyroid tumors. TCRdb recomputed clones from the PCR reads via MiXCR. The sample holds about 25,000 clones, approximately 20% seen once. Thyroid surgery took place with no prior treatment in any patient. Sequencing was carried out using blood. The receptors were gathered from a male donor with papillary thyroid cancer or a benign thyroid nodule (not recorded which). Some clones in this sample may be carry-over from other donors' samples.

This clone has at least ten counts. This chain joins TRBV5-1 and TRBJ1-6, with 7 bases that match TRBD1. The germline CDR1 and CDR2 sequences are SGHRS and YFSETQ. This CDR3 spans 19 amino acids. Losses at the gene ends were 2 bases for V and 8 bases for J; bases not matched to a gene: 19. In DNA, the CDR3 is TGCGCCAGCAGCTTCCGGGACAGCCGCGACTTTGAGATTTATTCACCCCTCCACTTT. Encoded protein: CASSFRDSRDFEIYSPLHF. Together with reference TRBV5-1 and TRBJ1-6, the CDR3 gives the full variable domain: KAGVTQTPRYLIKTRGQQVTLSCSPISGHRSVSWYQQTPGQGLQFLFEYFSETQRNKGNFPGRFSGRQFSNSRSEMNVSTLELGDSALYLCASSFRDSRDFEIYSPLHFGNGTRLTVT.

V and J are TRBV6-2 or TRBV6-3 and TRBJ2-7; D unresolved. The CDR3 loop spans 14 amino acids. CDR1 MNHEY and CDR2 SVGEGT come from the germline V gene. Deletions cut 5 bases from V and 2 bases from J, with 13 bases between. CDR3 loop: CASSKTLSPYEQYF. The CDR3 DNA reads as TGTGCCAGCAGTAAAACGCTAAGCCCCTACGAGCAGTACTTC.

This clone rates as medium-sized (0.01 to 0.1%). The CDR3 loop is CASSFEQGQPYEQYF. CDR3 DNA: TGTGCCAGCAGTTTTGAACAGGGTCAACCCTACGAGCAGTACTTC. This chain joins TRBV27 and TRBJ2-7, with D possibly being TRBD1 (6 bases). The germline V and J ends were trimmed by 3 bases and 2 bases, with 14 bases remaining between them. Germline V gene data show CDR1 as MNHEY and CDR2 as SMNVEV (reference sequence). The CDR3 loop spans 15 amino acids.

This clone came up many times. This CDR3 reads CASIPRGLAETGGELFF. CDR3 in DNA: TGTGCCAGCATTCCTCGGGGTCTAGCGGAGACCGGCGGGGAGCTGTTTTTT. J is TRBJ2-2 and V is TRBV2; 7 bases are shared with TRBD2. The V segment lost 7 bases and the J segment 7 bases; nucleotides outside the gene matches: 18. The CDR3 loop spans 17 amino acids. CDR1 and CDR2 (germline): SNHLY, FYNNEI.

On this clone: A much more abundant neighbour one base away suggests this may be a read error. The rearrangement links TRBV15 to TRBJ1-1; TRBD1 aligns across 7 bases. This CDR3 is 13 amino acids long. Germline V gives CDR1 LNHNV, CDR2 YYDKDF (reference sequence). CDR3: CANSIGTEGAAFF. In nucleotides, the CDR3 is TGTGCCAACAGCATTGGGACAGAAGGCGCAGCTTTCTTT.

This clone was detected many times. This chain joins TRBV5-8 and TRBJ2-4; D remains unclear. The CDR3 is 15 residues long. CDR1 and CDR2 (germline): SGHTS, YDEGEE. Trimming cost V 3 bases and J 9 bases, with 19 bases left between them. The CDR3 region is CASSSGVGETRIQYF. In DNA, the CDR3 is TGTGCCAGCAGCTCAGGTGTGGGTGAGACCCGCATTCAGTACTTC. Full variable domain (missing parts from reference TRBV5-8 and TRBJ2-4): EAGVTQSPTHLIKTRGQQATLRCSPISGHTSVYWYQQALGLGLQFLLWYDEGEERNRGNFPPRFSGRQFPNYSSELNVNALELEDSALYLCASSSGVGETRIQYFGAGTRLSVL.

The chain is built from TRBV28 and TRBJ2-1; 10 bases line up with TRBD2. This CDR3 is built from 11 residues. Trimming removed 8 bases from V and 15 bases from J; junction bases left unmatched: 7. Looked up from germline, CDR1 is MDHEN and CDR2 is SYDVKM. CDR3 sequence (DNA): TGTGCCAGCGAAGGTAGCGGGAGGAGGTTCTTC. This translates into CASEGSGRRFF.

The gene calls are TRBV28 and TRBJ1-2; possible D gene TRBD1, 5 bases. Germline V gene data show CDR1 as MDHEN and CDR2 as SYDVKM. The germline V and J ends were trimmed by 5 bases and 4 bases, with 23 bases remaining between them. This CDR3 is 17 amino acids long. CDR3 sequence reads: CASSPISMTAKFYGYTF. In DNA form, the CDR3 reads TGTGCCAGCAGTCCTATATCAATGACAGCGAAATTCTATGGCTACACCTTC.

This clone is medium-sized (0.01 to 0.1%) within its sample. The DNA of the CDR3 is TGTGCCACCAGTGATCCGGACTCCTACGAGCAGTACTTC. Amino acids: CATSDPDSYEQYF. The J gene is TRBJ2-7, the V gene TRBV24-1; D gene unclear. The ends were cut back, 3 bases at V and 0 bases at J, with 5 bases in the middle. Germline values: CDR1 KGHDR, CDR2 SFDVKD. This CDR3 spans 13 amino acids.

In this sample, this clone turned up many times. The chain joins TRBV3-1 to TRBJ2-1; TRBD2 might be the D (6 bases). Trimming removed 1 base from V and 4 bases from J, with 8 bases in between. Germline assignment: CDR1 LGHDT and CDR2 YNNKEL (reference sequence). The CDR3 is 14 residues long. The CDR3 loop is CASSQALAYNEQFF. The DNA for the CDR3 is TGTGCCAGCAGCCAAGCACTAGCTTACAATGAGCAGTTCTTC.

The chain recombines TRBV6-1 with TRBJ2-7; D unclear. Trimming took 6 bases from V and 6 from J, leaving 9 bases between them. The CDR3 contains 11 residues. Germline values: CDR1 MNHNS, CDR2 SASEGT. The CDR3 region is CASRQNSEQYF. The CDR3 region has the DNA TGTGCCAGCAGGCAGAATAGCGAGCAGTACTTC.

This clone was seen only a few times. J is TRBJ2-7 and V is TRBV24-1, with no clear D. CDR1 and CDR2 from the germline V gene are KGHDR and SFDVKD. The CDR3 is 13 amino acids. V was trimmed by 5 bases and J by 0 bases, leaving 7 bases between them. CDR3 sequence (DNA): TGTGCCACCAGTGCGTCGGTCTCCTACGAGCAGTACTTC. It encodes CATSASVSYEQYF.

By share, this clone counts as medium-sized (0.01 to 0.1%). The genes are TRBV6-1 and TRBJ2-5; D gene unclear. V lost 5 bases to trimming and J lost 1 base, with 17 bases between them. Germline V gene data show CDR1 as MNHNS and CDR2 as SASEGT. The CDR3 sequence is 16 residues long. CDR3 region: CASSRGHVGIQETQYF. The CDR3 region has the DNA TGTGCCAGCAGTCGAGGCCACGTGGGCATCCAAGAGACCCAGTACTTC.

Judged by abundance, this clone is medium-sized (0.01 to 0.1%). The J gene is TRBJ2-7, the V gene TRBV6-1, with TRBD2 matching 7 bases. Germline CDR1 and CDR2: MNHNS and SASEGT. V was pared by 5 bases and J by 3 bases, with 10 bases of the junction left unmatched. The CDR3 runs 15 residues. The DNA of the CDR3 is TGTGCCAGCAGTCGGCGACTAGCACTACTCTACGAGCAGTACTTC. Residues: CASSRRLALLYEQYF.

The rearrangement joins TRBV5-1 to TRBJ1-6; 7 bases are a match to TRBD1. This CDR3 region has 14 residues. CDR1 is SGHRS and CDR2 is YFSETQ in the germline V gene. The V gene end was trimmed by 4 bases and the J gene end by 6 bases; junction bases not matched to a gene: 4. The CDR3 DNA reads TGCGCCAGCAGCACAGGGGATTCTAATTCACCCCTCCACTTT. As protein: CASSTGDSNSPLHF.

The rearrangement uses TRBV5-1 and TRBJ1-5; D possibly corresponds to TRBD1 (5 bases). This CDR3 comprises 15 residues. Germline values: CDR1 SGHRS, CDR2 YFSETQ. Deletions cut 1 base from V and 4 bases from J, with 12 bases between. The CDR3 region has the DNA TGCGCCAGCAGCTTGACGGGGGGTAGAAATCAGCCCCAGCATTTT. Translation: CASSLTGGRNQPQHF. Together with reference TRBV5-1 and TRBJ1-5, the CDR3 gives the full variable domain: KAGVTQTPRYLIKTRGQQVTLSCSPISGHRSVSWYQQTPGQGLQFLFEYFSETQRNKGNFPGRFSGRQFSNSRSEMNVSTLELGDSALYLCASSLTGGRNQPQHFGDGTRLSIL.

This clone was detected ten times or more. The chain recombines TRBV5-1 with TRBJ1-2; D is possibly TRBD1 (5 bases). Trimming cost V 4 bases and J 1 base, with 11 bases left between them. This CDR3 is 14 amino acids long. Germline lookup yields CDR1 SGHRS and CDR2 YFSETQ. CDR3 DNA: TGCGCCAGCAGCAAGGACCAGGGTAACTATGGCTACACCTTC. This encodes CASSKDQGNYGYTF.

The chain couples TRBV7-8 to TRBJ2-5; perhaps TRBD2 as D (5 bases). V was clipped by 0 bases and J by 2 bases, with 10 bases between them. The CDR3 consists of 15 residues. The germline V gene encodes CDR1 SGHVS and CDR2 FQNEAQ. CDR3 DNA sequence: TGTGCCAGCAGCTTAGCGGGCGGGTGGCAAGAGACCCAGTACTTC. This encodes CASSLAGGWQETQYF.

The chain joins TRBV11-2 to TRBJ2-1; D is ambiguous. Germline CDR1 SGHAT, CDR2 FQNNGV. V was cut by 1 base and J by 4 bases, with 14 bases left in between. The CDR3 has 16 amino acids. The CDR3 sequence: CASSLVSDGYYNEQFF. In DNA, the CDR3 is TGTGCCAGCAGCTTAGTCTCTGACGGATATTACAATGAGCAGTTCTTC.

The V gene is TRBV2, the J gene TRBJ2-7, with TRBD1 identical over 9 bases. Germline V gene lookup returns CDR1 SNHLY and CDR2 FYNNEI. This CDR3 is built from 15 residues. J gave up 4 bases and V 5 bases, and 9 bases lay outside the gene matches. CDR3 bases: TGTGCCAGCAGTTCTTCCCCGGGACAGGGTTACGAGCAGTACTTC. Translated, it gives CASSSSPGQGYEQYF.

Concerning this clone: One junction end does not reproduce the germline sequence, and a read error may be involved. This rearrangement joins TRBV9 to TRBJ2-2; TRBD2 matches 8 bases. Germline V lookup: CDR1 SGDLS, CDR2 YYNGEE. The CDR3 is made up of 18 amino acids. The CDR3 sequence is CASSASWVSGSESGELFF. In nucleotides, the CDR3 is TGTGCAAGCAGCGCTTCCTGGGTGAGCGGGAGTGAGTCCGGGGAGCTGTTTTTT.

This clone appeared many times. V and J are TRBV29-1 and TRBJ2-1; D remains unclear. This CDR3 region has 12 residues. Germline V gene lookup returns CDR1 SQVTM and CDR2 ANQGSEA. Trimming left V 2 bases short and J 8 bases short, with 10 bases between. The CDR3 DNA is TGCAGCGTTGAACTTGATGGTTATGAGCAGTTCTTC. Translation: CSVELDGYEQFF.

CDR3 region: CASSLWDRGREQYF. Here the CDR3 DNA reads TGTGCCAGCAGCTTGTGGGACAGGGGGCGCGAGCAGTACTTC. The rearrangement joins TRBV7-8 to TRBJ2-7; 12 bases align to TRBD1. The CDR3 length is 14 residues. Germline V gene data show CDR1 as SGHVS and CDR2 as FQNEAQ. V shed 3 bases, J shed 6 bases, and the junction held 3 bases outside the gene matches.

Relative to its sample, this clone is medium-sized. J is TRBJ2-2 and V is TRBV6-1; 8 bases are a match to TRBD2. Germline V CDR1 and CDR2: MNHNS, SASEGT. The CDR3 is 14 amino acids. V lost 2 bases and J lost 7; bases outside the gene matches: 3. The CDR3 sequence is CASSERGGVGELFF. The CDR3 nucleotides read TGTGCCAGCAGTGAACGGGGGGGGGTCGGGGAGCTGTTTTTT.

Worth noting for this clone: This CDR3 is missing its conserved last phenylalanine or tryptophan, likely due to a read error. This rearrangement joins TRBV3-1 to TRBJ2-1; no clear D. Deletions cut 5 bases from V and 9 bases from J, with 8 bases between. The V gene's germline CDR1 is LGHDT and CDR2 YNNKEL (reference sequence). CDR3 length: 11 amino acids. In DNA form, the CDR3 reads TGTGCCAGCAGCAAAGGCGGTGAGCAGTTCTTA. This codes for CASSKGGEQFL.

This clone appeared a few times. This chain uses TRBV6-5 with TRBJ2-7, with D unclear. This CDR3 has 15 amino acids. V was pared by 0 bases and J by 3 bases, with 12 bases between. The germline V gene encodes CDR1 MNHEY and CDR2 SVGAGI. The CDR3, as DNA: TGTGCCAGCAGTTACTCGGCTGGACGGAACTACGAGCAGTACTTC. It encodes CASSYSAGRNYEQYF.

This clone was observed many times. This chain connects TRBV29-1 to TRBJ2-5; D may match TRBD1 or TRBD2 (6 bases each). The CDR3 loop spans 14 amino acids. Germline CDR1 SQVTM, CDR2 ANQGSEA. V shed 6 bases and J shed 2 bases, with 16 bases lying between them. The CDR3 DNA follows: TGCAGCGTAGGGGGTCTGGAGGGGCAAGAGACCCAGTACTTC. This translates into CSVGGLEGQETQYF.

Judged by abundance, this clone is medium-sized. V usage is TRBV6-2 or TRBV6-3 and J usage is TRBJ2-7, with 7 nucleotides matching TRBD2. Looked up from germline, CDR1 is MNHEY and CDR2 is SVGEGT. The CDR3 spans 16 residues. V gave up 6 bases and J gave up 5 bases; unmatched junction bases: 16. DNA for the CDR3: TGTGCCAGCAGCCCCCGGGTAAGCGCGGGAGACCACGAGCAGTACTTC. This codes for CASSPRVSAGDHEQYF.

This clone was recorded many times. The chain links TRBV7-8 to TRBJ1-5; 8 bases are shared with TRBD1. The germline V gene has CDR1 SGHVS and CDR2 FQNEAQ. The length of the CDR3 is 16 residues. The junction had 1 base not matched to a gene; V was cut back by 0 bases and J by 0 bases. The CDR3 sequence is CASSLADRVSNQPQHF. CDR3 sequence (DNA): TGTGCCAGCAGCTTAGCGGACAGGGTTAGCAATCAGCCCCAGCATTTT.

In this sample, this clone is medium-sized. The rearrangement uses TRBV15 and TRBJ2-7; perhaps TRBD1 as D (5 bases). V lost 4 bases and J 4 bases, leaving 14 bases between the germline ends. Germline values: CDR1 LNHNV, CDR2 YYDKDF (reference sequence). CDR3 length equals 14 residues. The CDR3 DNA reads TGTGCCACCAGCATGTCAGGGTTTCGGTACGAGCAGTACTTC. This codes for CATSMSGFRYEQYF.

The sample holds a few counts of this clone. The junction and the germline gene differ at one end; a read error may be behind it. The chain links TRBV27 to TRBJ1-6; D gene uncertain. Germline V gene lookup returns CDR1 MNHEY and CDR2 SMNVEV (reference sequence). The CDR3 has 15 residues. CDR3 region: CASSLETEFNSPLHF. The DNA for the CDR3 is TGTGCCAGCAGTTTGGAAACCGAGTTCAATTCGCCCCTCCACTTT.

Only a few counts were recorded for this clone. The V gene is TRBV28, the J gene TRBJ1-2; TRBD1 matches 11 bases. Trimming at V came to 6 bases and at J to 6 bases, leaving 12 bases not matched to a gene. Germline V gene sequence: CDR1 MDHEN, CDR2 SYDVKM. The CDR3 spans 16 residues. In nucleotides, the CDR3 is TGTGCCAGCAGCCTGGACAGGGGGCATGAGTTTGATGGCTACACCTTC. This translates into CASSLDRGHEFDGYTF.